This record concerns one T cell receptor (beta chain) sequence. Ten or more counts support this clonotype. What antigen it recognizes has not been identified. There are no base qualities to consult, and no much larger clone falls within one base. TCRdb names Illumina NovaSeq 6000 as the instrument used. TCRalpha and TCRbeta cDNA libraries were built by 5'RACE with constant-segment primers, adding sample barcodes and unique molecular identifiers. RNA was extracted from every sample with Trizol reagent. Amplification of the libraries took two PCR steps, and the second step added a second sample barcode plus Illumina TruSeq adapters. Sequencing of libraries was performed on an Illumina NovaSeq with 2 x 150 bp paired-end reads. The paper's processing steps were these. Reads were demultiplexed and collapsed into UMI-guided consensus sequences with migec v1.2.7. Using mixcr v2.1.11, UMI consensuses were aligned to TRA and TRB V and J templates and then assembled into clonotypes. Expanded or contracted clonotypes were those called significant by both edgeR and NoisET, with noise models trained on biological replicates. For edgeR calls, a false discovery rate-adjusted p below 0.01 and a log2 fold-change threshold of 1 were applied. As an exploratory analysis of dynamics, PCA with hierarchical clustering was applied to max-normalized trajectories of the 1000 most abundant clonotypes. Separately sequenced CD4+ and CD8+ repertoires were used to assign a CD4 or CD8 phenotype to each responding clone. In-frame beta chains were kept once TCRdb had trimmed the public reads at Q25 with fastp and called clones with MiXCR. For every CDR3 protein sequence, its rows merge into one entry that carries the most common genes and DNA. The V and J calls shown here were made by TCRdb, not taken from the authors' results. The sample table lists about 320,000 distinct CDR3 sequences, around an eighth of them with a count of one. In total, the top ten clones hold 21% of the sample.

This entry belongs to a study of T-cell memory formation after mild COVID-19 listed by TCRdb under 2021. Regarding the research as a whole: Most TCR sequence clusters were specific to one of the two donors. T-cell clones expanding and contracting after mild COVID-19 in two donors were tracked by longitudinal TCRalpha and TCRbeta repertoire sequencing. The cohort was made up of two young adult volunteers, one female and one male, who were previously healthy.

Results and caveats for the whole study, not just this receptor: SARS-CoV-2 specificity of the second-wave clones peaking on day 37 was not confirmed. Contracting CD4+ clones were located mainly in the CM and EM memory subsets, whereas CD8+ clones were found to be enriched in EMRA. Only two mild cases were covered by the study, and larger cohorts that include severe cases with pre-infection samples were considered necessary. Clones contracting from day 15 to 85 had balanced CD4/CD8 phenotypes, while a second wave expanding from day 15 to 37 was biased towards CD4+. Some responding clones were detected in pre-infection memory, which suggested that pre-existing cross-reactive memory T cells had joined the SARS-CoV-2 response.

Sequences SGDLS (CDR1) and YYNGEE (CDR2) are obtained from the germline V gene. V was cut back by 0 bases and J by 2 bases, leaving a gap of 6 bases between them. The CDR3 holds 14 amino acids from the cysteine to the phenylalanine. The read is trimmed to its CDR3 DNA, 42 bases read in frame from base 1. PBMCs were isolated by Ficoll-Paque density gradient centrifugation. The clonotype originates from a man younger than 35 who had mild COVID-19 (a few samples of this study predate the infection). The sample titles of this study are shuffled in the database, so cell type and time point are left out; the donor was told from shared clones. The sequencing sample was made of PBMCs or a T cell subset sorted from them (not recorded which). The chain is assembled from TRBV9 and TRBJ1-5, with the D gene not clear enough to name. CDR3 region: CASSVAGGNQPQHF. The DNA reads TGTGCCAGCAGCGTAGCGGGCGGCAATCAGCCCCAGCATTTT. The full variable domain, completed from the reference TRBV9 and TRBJ1-5 proteins outside the CDR3, reads DSGVTQTPKHLITATGQRVTLRCSPRSGDLSVYWYQQSLDQGLQFLIQYYNGEERAKGNILERFSAQQFPDLHSELNLSSLELGDSALYFCASSVAGGNQPQHFGDGTRLSIL.